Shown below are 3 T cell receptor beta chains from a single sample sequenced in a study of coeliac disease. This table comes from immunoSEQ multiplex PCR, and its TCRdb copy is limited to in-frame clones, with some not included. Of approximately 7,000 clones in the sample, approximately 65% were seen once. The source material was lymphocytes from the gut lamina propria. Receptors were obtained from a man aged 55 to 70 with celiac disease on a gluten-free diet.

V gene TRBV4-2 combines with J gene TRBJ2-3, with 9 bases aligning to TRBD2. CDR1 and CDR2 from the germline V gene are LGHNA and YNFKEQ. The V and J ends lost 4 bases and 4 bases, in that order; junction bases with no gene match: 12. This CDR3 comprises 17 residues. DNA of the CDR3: TGTGCCAGCAGCCCGGGGAACAGCGGGGGGTTGTCAGATACGCAGTATTTT. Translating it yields CASSPGNSGGLSDTQYF.

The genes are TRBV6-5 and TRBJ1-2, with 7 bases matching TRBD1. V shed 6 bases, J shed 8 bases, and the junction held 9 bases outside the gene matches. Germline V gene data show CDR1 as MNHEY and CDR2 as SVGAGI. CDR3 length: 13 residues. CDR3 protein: CASRLTGPGGYTF. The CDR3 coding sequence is TGTGCCAGCAGACTGACAGGGCCGGGGGGCTACACCTTC.

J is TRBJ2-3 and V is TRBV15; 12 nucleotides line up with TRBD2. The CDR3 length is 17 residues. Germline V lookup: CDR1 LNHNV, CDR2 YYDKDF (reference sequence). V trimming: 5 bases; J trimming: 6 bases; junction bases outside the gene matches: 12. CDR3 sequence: CATSEMRTSGKRDTQYF. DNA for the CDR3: TGTGCCACCAGCGAAATGCGGACTAGCGGGAAACGGGATACGCAGTATTTT.